This TCR beta chain was recovered during a study of cytomegalovirus exposure and HLA in healthy donors. After removal of 1 base from V and 3 bases from J, the junction contained 3 bases not matched to a gene. Germline V gene sequence: CDR1 SGHAT, CDR2 FQNNGV. This CDR3 contains 15 residues. The donors were part of the validation cohort, which consisted of some 120 subjects and was separate from the first cohort of several hundred subjects. Turning to this clone: The antigen remains undetermined.

Study conclusions and caveats: Both high specificity and high sensitivity reportedly marked the classifier's diagnosis of cytomegalovirus status. Rarity marked most TCR sequences, yet some public TCRs occurred in many donors.

Profiled with immunoSEQ multiplex PCR; TCRdb holds only in-frame clones, not every one. The sample yields about 83,000 clones, roughly 96% seen once. Material: PBMCs. This sequence originates from a woman aged 18-29 years in good health and CMV-seronegative. The V gene is TRBV11-2, the J gene TRBJ1-5; 7 nucleotides agree with TRBD1. The CDR3 region is CASSLGQGANQPQHF. For the CDR3, the DNA is TGTGCCAGCAGCTTAGGACAGGGCGCCAATCAGCCCCAGCATTTT.